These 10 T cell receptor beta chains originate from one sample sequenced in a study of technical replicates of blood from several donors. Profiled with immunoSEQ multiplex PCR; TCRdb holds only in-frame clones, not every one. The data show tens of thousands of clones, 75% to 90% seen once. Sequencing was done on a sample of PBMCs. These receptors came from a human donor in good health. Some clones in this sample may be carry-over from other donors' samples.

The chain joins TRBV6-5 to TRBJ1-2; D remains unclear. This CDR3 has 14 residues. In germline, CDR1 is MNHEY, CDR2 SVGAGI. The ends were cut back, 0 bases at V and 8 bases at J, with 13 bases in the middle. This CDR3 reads CASSYSSLGSGYTF. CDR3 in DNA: TGTGCCAGCAGTTACTCGAGCTTGGGTAGCGGCTACACCTTC.

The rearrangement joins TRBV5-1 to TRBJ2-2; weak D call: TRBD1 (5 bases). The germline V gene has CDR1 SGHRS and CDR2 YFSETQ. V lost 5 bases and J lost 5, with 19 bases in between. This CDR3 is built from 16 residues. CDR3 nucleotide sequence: TGCGCCAGCAGGGTAGGGGCTACTTCTACAACCGGGGAGCTGTTTTTT. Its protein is CASRVGATSTTGELFF.

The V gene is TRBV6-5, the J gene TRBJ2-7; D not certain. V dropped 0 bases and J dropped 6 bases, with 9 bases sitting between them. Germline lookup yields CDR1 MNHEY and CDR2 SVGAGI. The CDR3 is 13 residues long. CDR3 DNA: TGTGCCAGCAGTTACTCTGGTCTCGGCGAGCAGTACTTC. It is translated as CASSYSGLGEQYF.

CDR3 residues: CASSQQGRHNEQFF. The CDR3 nucleotides are TGTGCCAGCAGTCAGCAGGGGCGCCACAATGAGCAGTTCTTC. The chain links TRBV27 to TRBJ2-1, with TRBD1 as a possible D gene (6 bases). The CDR3 length is 14 residues. Trimming took 5 bases from V and 5 from J, leaving 13 bases between them. Germline lookup yields CDR1 MNHEY and CDR2 SMNVEV (reference sequence).

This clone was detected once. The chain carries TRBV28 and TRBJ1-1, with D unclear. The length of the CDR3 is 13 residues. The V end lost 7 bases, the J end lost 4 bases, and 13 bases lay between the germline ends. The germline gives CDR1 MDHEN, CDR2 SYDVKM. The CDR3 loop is CASTVRFATEAFF. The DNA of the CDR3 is TGTGCCAGCACGGTCAGGTTCGCCACTGAAGCTTTCTTT.

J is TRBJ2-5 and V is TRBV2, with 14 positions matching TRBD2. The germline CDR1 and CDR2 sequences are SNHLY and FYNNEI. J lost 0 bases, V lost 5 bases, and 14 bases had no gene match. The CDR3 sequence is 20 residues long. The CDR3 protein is CASSRSGTSGGSRYQETQYF. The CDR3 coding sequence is TGTGCCAGCAGTAGATCAGGGACTAGCGGGGGAAGCCGTTACCAAGAGACCCAGTACTTC.

The CDR3 DNA reads as TGCGCCAGCAGCTTACAGGGGGACAAAAACATTCAGTACTTC. Protein product: CASSLQGDKNIQYF. This chain connects TRBV5-1 to TRBJ2-4, with 8 nucleotides matching TRBD1. CDR1 is SGHRS and CDR2 is YFSETQ in the germline V gene. V trimming: 2 bases; J trimming: 3 bases; junction bases outside the gene matches: 1. The CDR3 sequence is 14 residues long. Variable domain in full (rest from reference TRBV5-1 and TRBJ2-4): KAGVTQTPRYLIKTRGQQVTLSCSPISGHRSVSWYQQTPGQGLQFLFEYFSETQRNKGNFPGRFSGRQFSNSRSEMNVSTLELGDSALYLCASSLQGDKNIQYFGAGTRLSVL.

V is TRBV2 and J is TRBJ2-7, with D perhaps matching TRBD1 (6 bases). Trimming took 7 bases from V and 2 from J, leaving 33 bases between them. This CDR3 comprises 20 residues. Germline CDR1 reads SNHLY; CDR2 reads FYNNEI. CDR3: CASTPGQGTPGHKGAYEQYF. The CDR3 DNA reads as TGTGCCAGCACCCCGGGCCAAGGAACTCCGGGACACAAAGGTGCCTACGAGCAGTACTTC.

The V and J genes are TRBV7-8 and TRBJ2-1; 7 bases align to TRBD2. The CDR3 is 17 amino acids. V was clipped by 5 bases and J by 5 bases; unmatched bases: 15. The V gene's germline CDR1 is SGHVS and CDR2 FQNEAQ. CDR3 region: CASSISNRDYFNNEQFF. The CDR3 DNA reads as TGTGCCAGCAGCATATCAAACCGGGACTATTTCAACAATGAGCAGTTCTTC.

The CDR3 nucleotides are TGCGCCAGCAGCCAAGAATCAAGCGAGCCCTACAATGAGCAGTTCTTC. It is translated as CASSQESSEPYNEQFF. The chain combines TRBV4-1 with TRBJ2-1; D is ambiguous. The germline gives CDR1 MGHRA, CDR2 YSYEKL. The CDR3 spans 16 residues. V lost 0 bases, J lost 2 bases, and 11 bases lay in between.